This is a list of T cell receptor beta chains from one sample in a study of cytomegalovirus exposure and HLA in healthy donors. Generated by immunoSEQ multiplex PCR, the TCRdb table keeps only in-frame clones and is missing some. This table holds under 70,000 clones, about three quarters found once. Sequencing used PBMCs. The receptors come from a female donor in good health and CMV-seronegative. Both conserved end residues are part of each CDR3. D genes are given only for firm matches. Some rows mark clone size as missing; the rest say once, few, many or name a class of expanded clone.

J | V | D | size | DNA | CDR3
TRBJ1-2 | TRBV28 | . | . | TGTGCCAGCAAAGGACAGCAACATGGCTACACCTTC | CASKGQQHGYTF
TRBJ1-3 | TRBV5-1 | . | . | TGCGCCAGCAGCTCCGACAGGATGAACACCATATATTTT | CASSSDRMNTIYF
TRBJ2-1 | TRBV6-6 | TRBD2 | . | TGTGCCAGCAGCTCTAGACTAGCGGTGCAGTTCTTC | CASSSRLAVQFF
TRBJ2-5 | TRBV5-1 | . | . | TGCGCCAGCAGCCAACAGGGTTTCCAAGAGACCCAGTACTTC | CASSQQGFQETQYF
TRBJ2-3 | TRBV10-3 | TRBD2 | . | TGTGCCAGCAAGCGGGAGGGCACAGATACGCAGTATTTT | CASKREGTDTQYF
TRBJ2-3 | TRBV6-4 | TRBD1 | once | TGTGCCAGCAGTGAGACAGGGGACGCAGATACGCAGTATTTT | CASSETGDADTQYF
TRBJ2-5 | TRBV5-1 | TRBD2 | . | TGCGCCAGCAGCTTGGGGGGGGGTAATGTGCGGATCCAAGAGACCCAGTACTTC | CASSLGGGNVRIQETQYF
TRBJ2-1 | TRBV7-2 | . | . | TGTGCCAGCAGCTTAGGGGTGGGGGCTCATGAGCAGTTCTTC | CASSLGVGAHEQFF
TRBJ2-4 | TRBV7-8 | . | . | TGTGCCAGCAGCCCATGGGACACCAAAAACATTCAGTACTTC | CASSPWDTKNIQYF
TRBJ2-7 | TRBV28 | . | . | TGTGCCAGCAGTTCAACCAGTCACGAAGAGTACTTC | CASSSTSHEEYF
TRBJ2-7 | TRBV2 | . | . | TGTGCCAGCAGTGATTCTCCCCCAATGTACGAGCAGTACTTC | CASSDSPPMYEQYF
TRBJ2-3 | TRBV19 | TRBD2 | . | TGTGCCAGTAGTATACTAGCGGGCGCGGCAGATACGCAGTATTTT | CASSILAGAADTQYF
TRBJ2-7 | TRBV19 | . | . | TGTGCCAGTAGTATAGGTCGGGGGAAAAGCTCCTACGAGCAGTACTTC | CASSIGRGKSSYEQYF